This is a list of T cell receptor beta chains from one sample in a study of CD8 T cells in Susac syndrome. TCRdb reprocessed the immunoSEQ multiplex PCR reads with MiXCR, giving one entry per CDR3 protein. The profile shows 170,000 or so distinct CDR3 sequences, approximately 95% of them singletons. The sample was CD8+ T cells from PBMCs. These receptors all come from a human donor with multiple sclerosis. CDR3s include the opening cysteine and the closing phenylalanine or tryptophan. The order of the fields is J gene, clone size, D gene, V gene, CDR3 protein, CDR3 DNA. The D gene is left open where the match is weak. Size is stated for part of the rows, as once, few or many counts, or as a class when the clone is expanded.

J: TRBJ2-5
size: -
D: TRBD1
V: TRBV29-1
CDR3: CSVQGDRLLETQYF
DNA: TGCAGCGTTCAGGGGGACAGGTTATTAGAAACCCAGTACTTC

J: TRBJ2-3
size: -
D: -
V: TRBV28
CDR3: CASSFNAEGAQYF
DNA: TGTGCCAGCAGTTTTAATGCAGAGGGAGCGCAGTATTTT

J: TRBJ2-1
size: -
D: -
V: TRBV4-1
CDR3: CASSQEGRNEQFF
DNA: TGCGCCAGCAGCCAAGAGGGACGTAATGAGCAGTTCTTC

J: TRBJ2-1
size: -
D: -
V: TRBV24-1
CDR3: CATSDTGRNEQFF
DNA: TGTGCCACCAGTGACACAGGGAGAAATGAGCAGTTCTTC

J: TRBJ2-1
size: once
D: -
V: TRBV4-1
CDR3: CASGEGASSYNEQFF
DNA: TGCGCCAGCGGGGAAGGGGCCAGCTCCTACAATGAGCAGTTCTTC

J: TRBJ2-1
size: -
D: TRBD2
V: TRBV20-1
CDR3: CSAATGLANEQFF
DNA: TGCAGTGCTGCCACGGGACTAGCGAATGAGCAGTTCTTC

J: TRBJ1-6
size: -
D: -
V: TRBV19
CDR3: CASSLAVIASPLHF
DNA: TGTGCCAGTAGTCTAGCCGTGATAGCTTCACCCCTCCACTTT

J: TRBJ2-1
size: once
D: TRBD1
V: TRBV5-6
CDR3: CASSSEGTGYNEQFF
DNA: TGTGCCAGCAGCTCGGAAGGGACAGGGTACAATGAGCAGTTCTTC

J: TRBJ2-1
size: -
D: TRBD2
V: TRBV18
CDR3: CASSPPGLAYNEQFF
DNA: TGTGCCAGCTCACCACCGGGACTAGCCTACAATGAGCAGTTCTTC

J: TRBJ1-2
size: -
D: -
V: TRBV29-1
CDR3: CSVDRGPGAGYGYTF
DNA: TGCAGCGTTGATCGTGGGCCGGGCGCGGGGTATGGCTACACCTTC

J: TRBJ2-7
size: -
D: TRBD1
V: TRBV15
CDR3: CATSRDQPTGDDEQYF
DNA: TGTGCCACCAGCAGAGATCAACCGACAGGGGACGACGAGCAGTACTTC

J: TRBJ2-2
size: -
D: -
V: TRBV6-2/TRBV6-3
CDR3: CASSPTGRFGELFF
DNA: TGTGCCAGCAGTCCCACCGGACGGTTTGGGGAGCTGTTTTTT

J: TRBJ2-3
size: -
D: -
V: TRBV20-1
CDR3: CSAPDKYTDTQYF
DNA: TGCAGTGCTCCGGACAAATACACAGATACGCAGTATTTT

J: TRBJ2-1
size: few
D: -
V: TRBV28
CDR3: CASSLVNEQFF
DNA: TGTGCCAGCAGCTTGGTCAATGAGCAGTTCTTC

J: TRBJ2-1
size: -
D: -
V: TRBV15
CDR3: CATSREVGGYNEQFF
DNA: TGTGCCACCAGCAGAGAAGTAGGAGGATACAATGAGCAGTTCTTC

J: TRBJ2-7
size: -
D: TRBD2
V: TRBV7-9
CDR3: CASSLGLAGRSYEQYF
DNA: TGTGCCAGCAGCTTAGGACTAGCGGGCCGGTCCTACGAGCAGTACTTC

J: TRBJ2-7
size: -
D: -
V: TRBV29-1
CDR3: CSVSTAYEQYF
DNA: TGCAGCGTTTCTACCGCCTACGAGCAGTACTTC

J: TRBJ2-7
size: -
D: -
V: TRBV4-1
CDR3: CASSPGRADEQYF
DNA: TGCGCCAGCAGCCCCGGGCGGGCGGACGAGCAGTACTTC

J: TRBJ1-4
size: -
D: -
V: TRBV27
CDR3: CASSPRGLGEKLFF
DNA: TGTGCCAGCAGCCCCCGGGGGCTAGGGGAAAAACTGTTTTTT

J: TRBJ2-7
size: -
D: -
V: TRBV14
CDR3: CASSQVSDKRSQYF
DNA: TGTGCCAGCAGCCAAGTTTCTGACAAAAGGTCGCAGTACTTC

J: TRBJ2-1
size: -
D: TRBD1
V: TRBV12-3/TRBV12-4
CDR3: CASSQRDRGPHNEQFF
DNA: TGTGCCAGCAGTCAAAGGGACAGGGGCCCTCACAATGAGCAGTTCTTC

J: TRBJ2-5
size: -
D: -
V: TRBV20-1
CDR3: CSAAIPQYQETQYF
DNA: TGCAGTGCAGCAATTCCCCAGTACCAAGAGACCCAGTACTTC